This entry lists 23 T cell receptor beta chains sequenced from one sample in a study of blood T cell repertoires in COVID-19 (dated by TCRdb to 2018 to 2020). Libraries were built with the immunoSEQ multiplex PCR assay. TCRdb mirrors the immuneACCESS table, restricted to in-frame sequences. Some clones are absent from its copies; in checked studies, under half trace to an unresolved V gene, and the reason for the others is unknown. The sample table shows more than 9,000 clones, and around 82% are seen once. The ten largest clones represent about 4% of the sample. Sample: peripheral blood. Receptors were obtained from a woman aged 60-75 years with acute or convalescent COVID-19.

The chain employs TRBV18 and TRBJ2-6, with 7 bases lining up with TRBD1. The CDR3 sequence is 17 residues long. Per the germline V gene, CDR1 is KGHSH and CDR2 is LQKENI. Trimming at V came to 3 bases and at J to 2 bases, leaving 7 bases not matched to a gene. CDR3 sequence (DNA): TGTGCCAGCTCACCCCGGACAGGAGTTACTGGGGCCAACGTCCTGACTTTC. Translation gives CASSPRTGVTGANVLTF. The variable domain in full, completed from reference TRBV18 and TRBJ2-6, reads NAGVMQNPRHLVRRRGQEARLRCSPMKGHSHVYWYRQLPEEGLKFMVYLQKENIIDESGMPKERFSAEFPKEGPSILRIQQVVRGDSAAYFCASSPRTGVTGANVLTFGAGSRLTVL.

DNA for the CDR3: TGCGCCAGCAGCCGGACAGCTAACTATGGCTACACCTTC. This encodes CASSRTANYGYTF. The genes are TRBV4-1 and TRBJ1-2; tentatively, D is TRBD1 (6 bases). This CDR3 is built from 13 residues. CDR1 is MGHRA and CDR2 is YSYEKL in the germline V gene. Trimming took off 4 bases at V and 0 bases at J, with 6 bases between the two ends.

This clone was seen only once. This chain uses TRBV28 with TRBJ2-1; a weak D match, TRBD2 (5 bases). The CDR3 length is 14 residues. CDR1 is MDHEN and CDR2 is SYDVKM in the germline V gene. The V gene lost 6 bases and the J gene lost 9 bases, with 18 bases spanning the gap. CDR3 in amino acids: CASSEIVGDPEQFF. In DNA form, the CDR3 reads TGTGCCAGCAGCGAGATCGTCGGGGATCCTGAGCAGTTCTTC.

The chain joins TRBV18 to TRBJ1-2, with 8 bases identical to TRBD1. Losses at the gene ends were 2 bases for V and 8 bases for J; bases not matched to a gene: 10. CDR3 size: 15 residues. Germline values: CDR1 KGHSH, CDR2 LQKENI. CDR3 sequence reads: CASSPEIRTGYGYTF. The CDR3 DNA reads as TGTGCCAGCTCACCAGAAATTCGGACAGGGTACGGCTACACCTTC.

This clone was picked up one time. This chain joins TRBV28 and TRBJ1-1, with D maybe TRBD1 (6 bases). From germline, CDR1 is MDHEN and CDR2 SYDVKM. The CDR3 is 16 amino acids. Trimming took off 4 bases at V and 1 base at J, with 16 bases between the two ends. The DNA for the CDR3 is TGTGCCAGCAGTTCTGGGGGCGGGGGTCAGAACACTGAAGCTTTCTTT. Residues: CASSSGGGGQNTEAFF.

V is TRBV6-6 and J is TRBJ1-1; D is possibly TRBD1 (6 bases). This CDR3 is 14 amino acids long. Germline assignment: CDR1 MNHNY and CDR2 SVGAGI (reference sequence). Trimming stripped 4 bases from V and 5 bases from J, with 14 bases between. CDR3 loop: CASSFVRGPTEAFF. The DNA for the CDR3 is TGTGCCAGCAGTTTTGTCAGGGGCCCTACTGAAGCTTTCTTT.

This sequence joins TRBV11-1 and TRBJ2-7, with 12 bases lining up with TRBD2. The CDR3 covers 16 residues. Germline V CDR1 and CDR2: SGHAT, FQDESV (reference sequence). The V segment lost 5 bases and the J segment 0 bases; nucleotides outside the gene matches: 5. The CDR3 bases are TGTGCCAGCAGCACCGGACTAGCGGGGCGCTCCTACGAGCAGTACTTC. Amino acids: CASSTGLAGRSYEQYF. Filled out from reference TRBV11-1 and TRBJ2-7, the complete variable domain reads EAEVAQSPRYKITEKSQAVAFWCDPISGHATLYWYRQILGQGPELLVQFQDESVVDDSQLPKDRFSAERLKGVDSTLKIQPAELGDSAMYLCASSTGLAGRSYEQYFGPGTRLTVT.

V gene TRBV6-1 combines with J gene TRBJ2-1; tentative D call: TRBD1 (5 bases). This CDR3 comprises 18 residues. V was trimmed by 1 base and J by 6 bases, leaving 22 bases between them. Germline loops: CDR1 MNHNS, CDR2 SASEGT. Here the CDR3 reads CASSEDAYGRVVGNEQFF. The CDR3 nucleotides are TGTGCCAGCAGTGAAGATGCGTACGGCAGGGTAGTTGGCAATGAGCAGTTCTTC.

The rearrangement uses TRBV10-3 and TRBJ2-2; D gene unclear. The germline CDR1 and CDR2 sequences are ENHRY and SYGVKD. The V gene lost 3 bases and the J gene lost 6 bases, with 5 bases spanning the gap. The CDR3 is 12 residues long. CDR3 DNA: TGTGCCATCAGTGATCCCTCCGGGGAGCTGTTTTTT. As protein: CAISDPSGELFF.

This clone was seen more than once but under ten times. The V call is TRBV3-1 (or the pseudogene TRBV3-2), the J call TRBJ2-7; D not certain. In germline, CDR1 is LGHDT, CDR2 YNNKEL (reference sequence). The CDR3 totals 12 residues. The V gene lost 1 base and the J gene lost 3 bases, with 4 bases spanning the gap. In DNA form, the CDR3 reads TGTGCCAGCAGCCAAGGACTCTACGAGCAGTACTTC. As protein: CASSQGLYEQYF.

This chain uses TRBV25-1 with TRBJ2-3, with 9 bases that match TRBD1. The CDR3 is 15 residues long. J lost 7 bases, V lost 1 base, and 6 bases had no gene match. Germline-derived CDR1 and CDR2 are MGHDK and SYGVNS. For the CDR3, the DNA is TGTGCCAGCAGTGAATTGGGACAGGGATTAAATACGCAGTATTTT. Amino acid sequence: CASSELGQGLNTQYF. The full variable domain, rest sourced from reference TRBV25-1 and TRBJ2-3, is EADIYQTPRYLVIGTGKKITLECSQTMGHDKMYWYQQDPGMELHLIHYSYGVNSTEKGDLSSESTVSRIRTEHFPLTLESARPSHTSQYLCASSELGQGLNTQYFGPGTRLTVL.

The chain carries TRBV5-6 and TRBJ1-1; weak D call: TRBD1 (5 bases). The CDR3 consists of 13 residues. The germline V gene has CDR1 SGHDT and CDR2 YYEEEE. V lost 0 bases to trimming and J lost 8 bases, with 11 bases between them. The CDR3 sequence: CASSLVQGTEAFF. The CDR3, as DNA: TGTGCCAGCAGCTTGGTCCAGGGTACGGAAGCTTTCTTT. Supplemented by reference TRBV5-6 and TRBJ1-1, the full variable domain reads DAGVTQSPTHLIKTRGQQVTLRCSPKSGHDTVSWYQQALGQGPQFIFQYYEEEERQRGNFPDRFSGHQFPNYSSELNVNALLLGDSALYLCASSLVQGTEAFFGQGTRLTVV.

The V call is TRBV7-8, the J call TRBJ2-1; D possibly corresponds to TRBD1 (5 bases). Germline loops: CDR1 SGHVS, CDR2 FQNEAQ. This CDR3 contains 12 residues. V was trimmed by 2 bases and J by 8 bases, leaving 7 bases between them. CDR3 nucleotide sequence: TGTGCCAGCAGCTTATCAGGGTATGAGCAGTTCTTC. It codes for CASSLSGYEQFF.

This sequence joins TRBV3-1 (or the pseudogene TRBV3-2) and TRBJ1-5; maybe TRBD1 (5 bases). The length of the CDR3 is 15 residues. Trimming pared 3 bases from V and 0 bases from J, leaving 9 bases between. Germline values: CDR1 LGHDT, CDR2 YNNKEL (reference sequence). The CDR3 coding sequence is TGTGCCAGCAGCCAGGGGGGATATAGCAATCAGCCCCAGCATTTT. Amino acid sequence: CASSQGGYSNQPQHF.

This clone was detected only a few times. This sequence joins TRBV9 and TRBJ1-3, with D unclear. The V gene's germline CDR1 is SGDLS and CDR2 YYNGEE. This CDR3 is built from 14 residues. With 0 bases removed from V and 5 bases from J, the gap between germline ends came to 9 bases. CDR3 region: CASSVGGIRNTIYF. The DNA for the CDR3 is TGTGCCAGCAGCGTAGGAGGAATTAGAAACACCATATATTTT.

This sequence joins TRBV5-6 and TRBJ1-3; the D is unclear. Germline loops: CDR1 SGHDT, CDR2 YYEEEE. The CDR3 extends over 15 amino acids. Trimming shortened V by 3 bases and J by 3 bases, and 13 bases separated the two germline ends. Here the CDR3 reads CASSSDTRDGNTIYF. The CDR3 DNA is TGTGCCAGCAGCTCCGACACCAGAGATGGAAACACCATATATTTT. Combining the CDR3 with reference TRBV5-6 and TRBJ1-3 gives the whole variable domain DAGVTQSPTHLIKTRGQQVTLRCSPKSGHDTVSWYQQALGQGPQFIFQYYEEEERQRGNFPDRFSGHQFPNYSSELNVNALLLGDSALYLCASSSDTRDGNTIYFGEGSWLTVV.

The chain employs TRBV19 and TRBJ1-1; D is undetermined. V lost 7 bases and J 0 bases, leaving 12 bases between the germline ends. CDR1 is LNHDA and CDR2 is SQIVND in the germline V gene (reference sequence). This CDR3 spans 14 amino acids. Here the CDR3 reads CASKLAGMNTEAFF. CDR3 nucleotide sequence: TGTGCCAGTAAACTTGCGGGGATGAACACTGAAGCTTTCTTT.

This clone was seen a few times. The chain employs TRBV7-9 and TRBJ2-7; 7 bases fit TRBD2. V lost 4 bases to trimming and J lost 3 bases; unmatched junction nucleotides: 3. The CDR3 loop spans 13 amino acids. Germline values: CDR1 SEHNR, CDR2 FQNEAQ (reference sequence). The CDR3 protein is CASSWGGRYEQYF. The DNA for the CDR3 is TGTGCCAGCAGCTGGGGGGGTCGCTACGAGCAGTACTTC.

This clone has a handful of counts. The rearrangement links TRBV3-1 (or the pseudogene TRBV3-2) to TRBJ1-6, with D possibly matching TRBD1 (5 bases). V dropped 4 bases and J dropped 2 bases, with 6 bases sitting between them. The length of the CDR3 is 14 residues. Germline V CDR1 and CDR2: LGHDT, YNNKEL (reference sequence). The CDR3 sequence: CASSPGAYNSPLHF. CDR3 bases: TGTGCCAGCAGCCCGGGGGCCTATAATTCACCCCTCCACTTT.

The genes are TRBV30 and TRBJ1-4; the D gene is possibly TRBD1 (5 bases). V dropped 4 bases and J dropped 6 bases, with 12 bases sitting between them. This CDR3 spans 13 amino acids. Looked up from germline, CDR1 is GTSNPN and CDR2 is SVGIG (reference sequence). In DNA form, the CDR3 reads TGTGCCTGGAACGGTGGGGGGTATGAAAAACTGTTTTTT. Translated, it gives CAWNGGGYEKLFF.

The chain is built from TRBV7-9 and TRBJ2-1; D is undetermined. Germline V lookup: CDR1 SEHNR, CDR2 FQNEAQ (reference sequence). The germline V and J ends were trimmed by 2 bases and 3 bases, with 5 bases remaining between them. This CDR3 has 13 amino acids. CDR3: CASSLNGYNEQFF. In DNA, the CDR3 is TGTGCCAGCAGCTTAAACGGCTACAATGAGCAGTTCTTC. Drawing the rest from reference TRBV7-9 and TRBJ2-1, the complete variable domain is DTGVSQNPRHKITKRGQNVTFRCDPISEHNRLYWYRQTLGQGPEFLTYFQNEAQLEKSRLLSDRFSAERPKGSFSTLEIQRTEQGDSAMYLCASSLNGYNEQFFGPGTRLTVL.

The chain uses TRBV19 and TRBJ1-3; D is perhaps TRBD1 (5 bases). The CDR3 extends over 11 amino acids. Trimming shortened V by 10 bases and J by 8 bases, and 12 bases separated the two germline ends. The germline CDR1 and CDR2 sequences are LNHDA and SQIVND (reference sequence). CDR3: CATLGVDTIYF. CDR3 DNA sequence: TGTGCCACCCTAGGGGTCGACACCATATATTTT. Full variable domain (outside the CDR3, taken from reference TRBV19 and TRBJ1-3): DGGITQSPKYLFRKEGQNVTLSCEQNLNHDAMYWYRQDPGQGLRLIYYSQIVNDFQKGDIAEGYSVSREKKESFPLTVTSAQKNPTAFYLCATLGVDTIYFGEGSWLTVV.

This rearrangement joins TRBV6-5 to TRBJ1-5; 9 bases map to TRBD1. Losses at the gene ends were 6 bases for V and 5 bases for J; bases not matched to a gene: 8. In germline, CDR1 is MNHEY, CDR2 SVGAGI. This CDR3 comprises 15 residues. The CDR3 here is CASSPNWTGDQPQHF. The CDR3 nucleotides read TGTGCCAGCAGCCCGAACTGGACAGGGGATCAGCCCCAGCATTTT.